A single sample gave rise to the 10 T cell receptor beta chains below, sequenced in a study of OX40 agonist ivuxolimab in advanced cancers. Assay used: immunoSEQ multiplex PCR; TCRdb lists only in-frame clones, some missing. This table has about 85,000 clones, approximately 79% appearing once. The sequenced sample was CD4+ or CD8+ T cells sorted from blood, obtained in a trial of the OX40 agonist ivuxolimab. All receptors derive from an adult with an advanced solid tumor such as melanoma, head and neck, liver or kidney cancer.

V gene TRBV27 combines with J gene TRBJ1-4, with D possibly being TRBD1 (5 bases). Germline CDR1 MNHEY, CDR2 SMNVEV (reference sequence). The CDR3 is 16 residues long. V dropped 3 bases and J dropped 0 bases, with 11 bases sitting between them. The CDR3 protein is CASSFWGEATNEKLFF. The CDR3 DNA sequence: TGTGCCAGCAGTTTTTGGGGGGAGGCAACTAATGAAAAACTGTTTTTT.

In DNA form, the CDR3 reads TGTGCCAGCAGCCAAGAGAGGGACTTAAGTATTGAGCAGTTCTTC. Translating gives CASSQERDLSIEQFF. The V and J genes are TRBV4-2 and TRBJ2-1; TRBD2 might be the D (6 bases). V was cut by 0 bases and J by 9 bases, with 15 bases left in between. This CDR3 region has 15 residues. Germline loops: CDR1 LGHNA, CDR2 YNFKEQ.

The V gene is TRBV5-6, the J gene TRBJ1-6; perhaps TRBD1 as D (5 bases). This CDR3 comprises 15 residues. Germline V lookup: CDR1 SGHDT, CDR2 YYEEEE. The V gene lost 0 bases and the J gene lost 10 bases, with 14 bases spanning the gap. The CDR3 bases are TGTGCCAGCAGCTTGGGAACAGGTTTCGTCTCACCCCTCCACTTT. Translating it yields CASSLGTGFVSPLHF.

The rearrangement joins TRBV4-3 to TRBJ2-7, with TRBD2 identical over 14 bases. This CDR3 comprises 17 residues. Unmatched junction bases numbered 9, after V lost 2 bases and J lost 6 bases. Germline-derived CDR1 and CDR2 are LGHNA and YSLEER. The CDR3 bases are TGCGCCAGCAGCCAAACCTCCCAGGGACTAGCGGGAGTCGAGCAGTACTTC. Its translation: CASSQTSQGLAGVEQYF.

The DNA of the CDR3 is TGTGCCAGCAGCTCTACTCCGACAGGAACCTACGAGCAGTACTTC. As protein: CASSSTPTGTYEQYF. The chain has TRBV7-8 and TRBJ2-7, with a tentative D call TRBD1 (6 bases). This CDR3 contains 15 residues. The germline gives CDR1 SGHVS, CDR2 FQNEAQ. Trimming removed 4 bases from V and 2 bases from J, with 15 bases in between.

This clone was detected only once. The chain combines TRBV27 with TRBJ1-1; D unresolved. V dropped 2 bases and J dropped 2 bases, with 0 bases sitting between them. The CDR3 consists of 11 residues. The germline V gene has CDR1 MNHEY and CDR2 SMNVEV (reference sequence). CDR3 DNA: TGTGCCAGCAGTTTAAACACTGAAGCTTTCTTT. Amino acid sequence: CASSLNTEAFF.

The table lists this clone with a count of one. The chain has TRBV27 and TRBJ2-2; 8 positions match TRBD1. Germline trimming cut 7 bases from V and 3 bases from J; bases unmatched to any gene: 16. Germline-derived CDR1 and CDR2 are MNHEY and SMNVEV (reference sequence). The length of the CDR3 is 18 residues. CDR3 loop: CASKTRTGLRFDTGELFF. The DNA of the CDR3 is TGTGCCAGCAAAACCCGGACAGGGCTACGGTTCGACACCGGGGAGCTGTTTTTT.

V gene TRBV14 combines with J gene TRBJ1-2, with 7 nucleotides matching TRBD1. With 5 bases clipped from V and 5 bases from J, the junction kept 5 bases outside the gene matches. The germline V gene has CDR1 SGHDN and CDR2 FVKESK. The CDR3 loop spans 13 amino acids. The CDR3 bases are TGTGCCAGCAGCACATCAGGGGGATATGGCTACACCTTC. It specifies CASSTSGGYGYTF.

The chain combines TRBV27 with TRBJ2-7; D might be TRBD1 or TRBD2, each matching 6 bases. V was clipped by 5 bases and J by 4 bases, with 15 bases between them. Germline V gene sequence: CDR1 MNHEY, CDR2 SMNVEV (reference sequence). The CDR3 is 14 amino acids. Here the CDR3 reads CASSRGASDYEQYF. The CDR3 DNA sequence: TGTGCCAGCAGTAGGGGGGCTAGCGATTACGAGCAGTACTTC.

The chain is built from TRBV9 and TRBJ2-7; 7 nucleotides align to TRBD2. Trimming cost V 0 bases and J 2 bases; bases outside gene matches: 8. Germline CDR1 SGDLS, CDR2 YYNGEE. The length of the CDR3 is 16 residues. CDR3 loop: CASSVGGSGLTYEQYF. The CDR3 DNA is TGTGCCAGCAGCGTAGGAGGTAGCGGGCTTACCTACGAGCAGTACTTC.